Sequencing of this TCR beta chain was carried out in a study of identical twins (dated by TCRdb to 2015 to 2016). Broadly, across the study: To test whether fetal clonotypes persist, this study deep-sequenced TCR alpha and beta repertoires from monozygotic twins, from unrelated adults of various ages, and from cord blood. Replicate twin experiments were performed at different times using different library preparation protocols to rule out contamination.

Library preparation used 5' RACE. TCRdb shows the sequencer as Illumina HiSeq 2000. Template switching introduced a universal primer binding site; the final cDNA contained a unique molecular identifier, enabling accurate counting of TCR cDNA molecules. Specific primers in the conserved constant-segment region were used to synthesize first-strand cDNA for TCR alpha and beta chains. To control for contamination, each cDNA library was double barcoded with a SMART-Mk sample barcode plus Illumina barcodes. TruSeq adapter sequences along with Illumina sample barcodes were introduced in two successive PCR steps. The Illumina HiSeq platform was used with custom primers to sequence TCR alpha and beta cDNA libraries. As for the authors' bioinformatics: Raw reads were processed with MiGEC to extract unique molecular identifiers, and MiXCR was used to determine CDR3 positions. For each individual, recombination models were inferred using an EM algorithm with the repgenHMM and IGoR tools. Shared clonotypes were analyzed with the tcR package in R, and sharing was normalized by the product of cloneset sizes. Out-of-frame nonproductive sequences were analyzed to study raw recombination free of thymic and clonal selection effects. TCRdb applied fastp at Q25 and MiXCR to the public reads, then kept only in-frame beta chains. Rows matching on CDR3 protein sequence are summarized as one entry with the most common DNA and genes. TCRdb's processing, not the authors', yielded these V and J calls. Counted in this sample were fewer than 450,000 distinct CDR3 sequences; approximately 10% of them appeared once. The ten largest clones add up to over 7% of the sample.

This clonotype was seen ten or more times. Its antigen is unknown. Base qualities were left out, and no much larger clone turns up one base away. Trimming removed 0 bases from V and 4 bases from J; the gene matches leave 0 bases unexplained. The germline V gene (reference sequence) gives CDR1 as DFQATT and CDR2 as SNEGSKA. Spanning cysteine to phenylalanine, the CDR3 consists of 15 amino acids. Kept here is only the CDR3 DNA, which spans 45 bases and is read in frame from base 1. The full study reports these points: Fewer insertions were carried by abundant cord blood beta clonotypes, a similar but weaker trend appeared in young adult naive repertoires, and no such trend appeared in memory repertoires. In monozygotic twins, recombination models systematically underestimated out-of-frame TCR alpha sharing, but the models matched the sharing seen between unrelated individuals. The excess sharing between twins in beta out-of-frame sequences was weaker because fewer shared sequences reduced the signal-to-noise ratio. Because the same donors could not be followed over many years, conclusions were based on cross-sectional statistical analysis. Zero-insertion analyses could be partly confounded by invariant T cells such as MAIT and iNKT, though diverse VJ usage argued against such confounding for most clonotypes. Out-of-frame TCR alpha sequences shared between twins showed an excess of low generation-probability sequences compared with coincidental sharing between unrelated individuals.

Every donor in the study was a healthy Caucasian. Three unrelated non-twin adults were also sequenced: a male aged 18 to 30, a male aged 50 to 60 and a female aged 50 to 60. Using Miltenyi CD45RO+ enrichment and human naive T-cell isolation kits, memory (CD45RO+) and naive T cells were isolated from PBMC. The receptor's source is a woman between 45 and 65 years old in good health. Specimen: naive T cells sorted from blood. The cell subset or site label here, explained by the study, means: cells isolated with a human naive T-cell isolation kit. The rearranged chain carries TRBV20-1 and TRBJ2-1, and 13 bases in between align with TRBD2. The CDR3 protein: CSAREGLAGYNEQFF. The DNA sequence is as follows: TGCAGTGCTAGAGAGGGACTAGCGGGATACAATGAGCAGTTCTTC.